One sample yielded the 5 T cell receptor beta chains listed below, sequenced in a study of blood T cell repertoires in COVID-19. Method: immunoSEQ multiplex PCR; TCRdb's copy keeps in-frame clones and lacks some. Of about 260,000 clones listed, more than 75% were seen once; the top ten hold around 2.1%. What was sequenced was PBMCs or T cells enriched from blood (not recorded which). Receptor source: a woman between 50 and 59 years old who had recovered from COVID-19.

This chain's CDR3 is CASSPMNSNTEAFF. The CDR3 DNA is TGTGCCAGCTCACCGATGAACAGCAACACTGAAGCTTTCTTT. The genes are TRBV18 and TRBJ1-1, with unresolved D. The CDR3 sequence is 14 residues long. CDR1 is KGHSH and CDR2 is LQKENI in the germline V gene. V lost 3 bases, J lost 2 bases, and 10 bases lay in between.

The rearrangement links TRBV6-4 to TRBJ1-2; 8 bases line up with TRBD1. Trimming cost V 6 bases and J 6 bases; bases outside gene matches: 18. The germline CDR1 and CDR2 sequences are MRHNA and SNTAGT. The CDR3 extends over 17 amino acids. DNA for the CDR3: TGTGCCAGCAGCCTGGACAGGGCGAGAGCTATGCTTAATGGCTACACCTTC. Encoded protein: CASSLDRARAMLNGYTF.

The rearrangement links TRBV6-2 or TRBV6-3 to TRBJ1-1; D is ambiguous. This CDR3 is 12 amino acids long. Germline CDR1 reads MNHEY; CDR2 reads SVGEGT. V lost 2 bases and J 7 bases, leaving 8 bases between the germline ends. The CDR3 here is CASSYQPGEAFF. CDR3 sequence (DNA): TGTGCCAGCAGTTACCAGCCGGGTGAAGCTTTCTTT.

The V call is TRBV9, the J call TRBJ1-2, with 10 bases that match TRBD1. The CDR3 sequence is 16 residues long. The germline gives CDR1 SGDLS, CDR2 YYNGEE. V dropped 2 bases and J dropped 5; count of bases not matched to a gene: 9. DNA of the CDR3: TGTGCCAGCAGCGTCGGGACAGGGGAGGGGCCTTATGGCTACACCTTC. Translated, it gives CASSVGTGEGPYGYTF.

A single count supports this clone. V usage is TRBV19 and J usage is TRBJ1-5; no clear D. Germline V gene data show CDR1 as LNHDA and CDR2 as SQIVND (reference sequence). The V end was cut by 3 bases, the J end by 5 bases, with 11 bases between. The CDR3 consists of 14 residues. Here the CDR3 DNA reads TGTGCCAGTAGTATCCCCCAGTCCTATCAGCCCCAGCATTTT. As protein: CASSIPQSYQPQHF.